The text below deals with one TCR beta chain. What it binds is unknown. The sample comes from a study of cytomegalovirus exposure and HLA in healthy donors. CDR1 and CDR2 from the germline V gene are MNHEY and SMNVEV (reference sequence). This CDR3 spans 17 amino acids. Deletions cut 11 bases from V and 7 bases from J, with 29 bases between. Participants comprised healthy donors of bone marrow. Findings of the study overall: Presence/absence results assume similar sequencing depth per donor, which may not hold. Sequencing likely produced, as an artifact, a cluster of highly shared sequence variants.

Both 60 Vbeta primers and 13 Jbeta primers went into the PCR. Sequencing used immunoSEQ multiplex PCR; TCRdb keeps in-frame clones, though not all of them. This sample has about 180,000 clones, with 70% to 85% found just once. The sequencing input was PBMCs. This chain uses TRBV27 with TRBJ2-2, with D maybe TRBD2 (6 bases). The receptor was isolated from a human donor in good health. The CDR3 loop reads CARESITASGGNGELFF. CDR3 nucleotide sequence: TGTGCCCGGGAGTCCATTACAGCCTCTGGAGGTAACGGGGAGCTGTTTTTT.